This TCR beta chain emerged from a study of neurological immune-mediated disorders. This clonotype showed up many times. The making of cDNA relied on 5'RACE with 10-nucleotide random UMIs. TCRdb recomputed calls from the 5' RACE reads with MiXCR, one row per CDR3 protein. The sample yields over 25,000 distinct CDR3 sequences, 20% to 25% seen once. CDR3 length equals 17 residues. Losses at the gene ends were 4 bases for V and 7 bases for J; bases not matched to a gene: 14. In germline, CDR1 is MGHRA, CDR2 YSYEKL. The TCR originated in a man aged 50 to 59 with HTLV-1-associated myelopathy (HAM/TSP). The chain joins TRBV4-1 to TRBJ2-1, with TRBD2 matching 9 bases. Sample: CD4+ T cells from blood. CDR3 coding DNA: TGCGCCAGCAGCCCCCCTCACTCCGGCGGGAGGGTAAATGAGCAGTTCTTC. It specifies CASSPPHSGGRVNEQFF.